These 28 T cell receptor beta chains were sequenced from one sample in a study of blood T cell repertoires in COVID-19. TCRdb's table, derived via immunoSEQ multiplex PCR, lists solely in-frame clones and lacks some. The sample lists roughly 27,000 clones; 85% to 90% were seen once. The specimen was peripheral blood. The source of these receptors is a woman between 55 and 75 years old with active COVID-19.

The table lists this clone with a count of one. The V and J genes are TRBV27 and TRBJ1-4; perhaps TRBD1 as D (6 bases). Germline lookup yields CDR1 MNHEY and CDR2 SMNVEV (reference sequence). The V gene lost 3 bases and the J gene lost 7 bases, with 15 bases spanning the gap. This CDR3 comprises 15 residues. CDR3: CASSFTGGMLEKLFF. The CDR3 DNA reads as TGTGCCAGCAGTTTTACGGGGGGCATGCTTGAAAAACTGTTTTTT.

The chain joins TRBV7-3 to TRBJ2-1; the D gene is possibly TRBD2 (6 bases). The CDR3 is made up of 13 amino acids. The germline CDR1 and CDR2 sequences are SGHTA and FQGTGA. V was shortened by 4 bases and J by 13 bases, with 17 bases between the two germline ends. The CDR3 DNA sequence: TGTGCCAGCAGCTGGGACTCGCCAGGCCCCCAGTTCTTC. Translating it yields CASSWDSPGPQFF.

The J gene is TRBJ2-2, the V gene TRBV12-5; no clear D. Deletions cut 5 bases from V and 0 bases from J, with 7 bases between. The V gene's germline CDR1 is LGHNT and CDR2 FRNRAP. CDR3 length equals 14 residues. The CDR3 here is CASGTEANTGELFF. CDR3 coding DNA: TGTGCTAGTGGTACTGAGGCGAACACCGGGGAGCTGTTTTTT.

In nucleotides, the CDR3 is TGTGCCATCAGTGAGTCGAATCTGGCAGGATACAATGAGCAGTTCTTC. Translation gives CAISESNLAGYNEQFF. The rearrangement links TRBV10-3 to TRBJ2-1, with no clear D. CDR1 ENHRY and CDR2 SYGVKD come from the germline V gene. The CDR3 is made up of 16 amino acids. V dropped 0 bases and J dropped 4 bases, with 13 bases sitting between them.

The rearrangement joins TRBV7-2 to TRBJ2-5, with D tentatively TRBD2 (6 bases). CDR1 SGHTA and CDR2 FQGNSA come from the germline V gene. The CDR3 has 13 amino acids. Trimming took off 4 bases at V and 2 bases at J, with 8 bases between the two ends. CDR3 sequence: CASSSAGQETQYF. CDR3 coding DNA: TGTGCCAGCAGCTCCGCGGGGCAAGAGACCCAGTACTTC.

This chain links TRBV5-5 with TRBJ1-2, with TRBD1 matching over 11 bases. Germline V gives CDR1 SGHKS, CDR2 YYEKEE (reference sequence). The CDR3 length is 14 residues. V shed 6 bases, J shed 6 bases, and the junction held 7 bases outside the gene matches. CDR3 nucleotides: TGTGCCAGCAACGGACAGGGGGCTTTAGATGGCTACACCTTC. The encoded protein is CASNGQGALDGYTF.

The rearrangement uses TRBV18 and TRBJ2-7, with D perhaps matching TRBD1 (5 bases). Germline CDR1 reads KGHSH; CDR2 reads LQKENI. V shed 3 bases and J shed 3 bases, with 18 bases lying between them. The CDR3 has 16 residues. CDR3 residues: CASSPPGTGAVYEQYF. Written as DNA, the CDR3 is TGTGCCAGCTCACCCCCGGGTACAGGAGCTGTCTACGAGCAGTACTTC.

This clone was found a few times. The chain recombines TRBV27 with TRBJ1-6, with 8 positions matching TRBD1. The CDR3 is made up of 16 amino acids. Trimming took 5 bases from V and 10 from J; bases not matched to a gene: 13. The germline gives CDR1 MNHEY, CDR2 SMNVEV (reference sequence). CDR3 residues: CASSLLLRDRRSPLHF. The CDR3 DNA sequence: TGTGCCAGCAGTCTACTCCTTAGGGACAGGCGGTCACCCCTCCACTTT.

This chain uses TRBV2 with TRBJ2-5, with TRBD2 matching 12 bases. J gave up 2 bases and V 4 bases, and 5 bases lay outside the gene matches. The CDR3 runs to 16 residues. Germline CDR1 and CDR2: SNHLY and FYNNEI. The CDR3 DNA follows: TGTGCCAGCAGTGTTACTAGCGGGAGGAGACAAGAGACCCAGTACTTC. Translating it yields CASSVTSGRRQETQYF.

The chain joins TRBV2 to TRBJ1-5, with 8 bases matching TRBD1. The V gene end was trimmed by 7 bases and the J gene end by 7 bases; junction bases not matched to a gene: 9. Looked up from germline, CDR1 is SNHLY and CDR2 is FYNNEI. CDR3 length: 14 residues. Here the CDR3 DNA reads TGTGCCAGCAAGACAGGGGTAGGAGGACAGCCCCAGCATTTT. It specifies CASKTGVGGQPQHF.

CDR3 DNA: TGTGCCAGCAGCTCTCCGGACAGGGCAGTTAATGAAAAACTGTTTTTT. It yields the protein CASSSPDRAVNEKLFF. The chain joins TRBV28 to TRBJ1-4, with 8 bases that match TRBD1. V trimming: 6 bases; J trimming: 4 bases; junction bases outside the gene matches: 10. CDR3 length equals 16 residues. Germline CDR1 MDHEN, CDR2 SYDVKM.

The chain recombines TRBV28 with TRBJ2-7, with TRBD1 matching 7 bases. Trimming removed 6 bases from V and 6 bases from J; junction bases left unmatched: 5. Germline assignment: CDR1 MDHEN and CDR2 SYDVKM. The CDR3 totals 12 residues. Here the CDR3 DNA reads TGTGCCAGCAGCCTAGACAGGGCCGAGCAGTACTTC. Encoded protein: CASSLDRAEQYF.

This chain joins TRBV29-1 and TRBJ2-1; D possibly corresponds to TRBD2 (5 bases). Deletions cut 7 bases from V and 1 base from J, with 11 bases between. The CDR3 consists of 13 residues. The V gene's germline CDR1 is SQVTM and CDR2 ANQGSEA. CDR3 coding DNA: TGCAGCGGCGGGTGGGATTCCTACAATGAGCAGTTCTTC. Translated: CSGGWDSYNEQFF.

J is TRBJ1-2 and V is TRBV3-1 (or the pseudogene TRBV3-2); TRBD1 matches 8 bases. V lost 2 bases and J lost 0; bases outside the gene matches: 8. The CDR3 totals 17 residues. Per the germline V gene, CDR1 is LGHDT and CDR2 is YNNKEL (reference sequence). CDR3 region: CASSQSDRGLSNYGYTF. The CDR3 nucleotides are TGTGCCAGCAGCCAATCCGACAGGGGCTTATCTAACTATGGCTACACCTTC.

The V gene is TRBV6-5, the J gene TRBJ2-7, with D possibly TRBD1 on 5 matching bases. The V and J ends lost 2 bases and 7 bases respectively, with 9 bases between them. Germline V gene data show CDR1 as MNHEY and CDR2 as SVGAGI. The CDR3 extends over 12 amino acids. CDR3 nucleotides: TGTGCCAGCAGTTACAGGGGCCAGGAGCAGTACTTC. Its translation: CASSYRGQEQYF.

This chain joins TRBV28 and TRBJ2-7; 7 nucleotides agree with TRBD2. Germline lookup yields CDR1 MDHEN and CDR2 SYDVKM. CDR3 length: 14 amino acids. The V segment lost 8 bases and the J segment 3 bases; nucleotides outside the gene matches: 10. The chain's CDR3 is CASYSSGADYEQYF. Written as DNA, the CDR3 is TGTGCCAGCTACTCTAGCGGAGCTGACTACGAGCAGTACTTC.

This chain connects TRBV30 to TRBJ2-6; TRBD1 is a possible D gene (5 bases). CDR3 length equals 17 residues. Trimming took 0 bases from V and 0 from J, leaving 12 bases between them. In germline, CDR1 is GTSNPN, CDR2 SVGIG (reference sequence). CDR3 protein: CAWSVRGLISGANVLTF. In DNA, the CDR3 is TGTGCCTGGAGTGTTAGGGGTCTCATCTCTGGGGCCAACGTCCTGACTTTC.

The genes are TRBV5-1 and TRBJ1-2; D is possibly TRBD1 (5 bases). V dropped 0 bases and J dropped 2 bases, with 8 bases sitting between them. Germline assignment: CDR1 SGHRS and CDR2 YFSETQ. The CDR3 spans 14 residues. CDR3 loop: CASSLEQGNYGYTF. Written as DNA, the CDR3 is TGCGCCAGCAGCTTGGAGCAGGGAAACTATGGCTACACCTTC.

J is TRBJ2-3 and V is TRBV19; TRBD2 matches at 12 bases. The V gene end was trimmed by 5 bases and the J gene end by 0 bases; junction bases not matched to a gene: 6. Germline CDR1 LNHDA, CDR2 SQIVND (reference sequence). CDR3 length equals 17 residues. DNA of the CDR3: TGTGCCAGTAGTTTTCGGACTAGCGGGGATAGCACAGATACGCAGTATTTT. Translating it yields CASSFRTSGDSTDTQYF.

The chain has TRBV24-1 and TRBJ2-7; TRBD2 is a possible D gene (6 bases). The CDR3 loop spans 13 amino acids. Trimming stripped 8 bases from V and 2 bases from J, with 12 bases between. Germline loops: CDR1 KGHDR, CDR2 SFDVKD. CDR3 residues: CATKTAGTYEQYF. CDR3 nucleotide sequence: TGTGCCACCAAGACGGCGGGAACCTACGAGCAGTACTTC.

This sequence joins TRBV23-1 and TRBJ1-2; weak D call: TRBD1 (6 bases). TRBV23-1 is placed among ORFs of uncertain function. Trimming cost V 2 bases and J 4 bases, with 11 bases left between them. The CDR3 runs to 14 residues. In DNA form, the CDR3 reads TGCGCCAGCAGTCAAACCGGACAGTTCTATGGCTACACCTTC. Translated: CASSQTGQFYGYTF.

The chain recombines TRBV10-3 with TRBJ2-1; 8 bases map to TRBD2. There are 14 residues in the CDR3. Germline V gives CDR1 ENHRY, CDR2 SYGVKD. V dropped 4 bases and J dropped 7; count of bases not matched to a gene: 6. The CDR3 nucleotides read TGTGCCATCAGTGGGGGGACTAGTTTTAATGAGCAGTTCTTC. As protein: CAISGGTSFNEQFF.

This rearrangement joins TRBV3-1 (or the pseudogene TRBV3-2) to TRBJ1-6, with D possibly TRBD1 on 5 matching bases. The CDR3 has 13 residues. Germline values: CDR1 LGHDT, CDR2 YNNKEL (reference sequence). The germline V and J ends were trimmed by 3 bases and 10 bases, with 10 bases remaining between them. The CDR3, as DNA: TGTGCCAGCAGCCATGGGGCCTCCTCACCCCTCCACTTT. Translated: CASSHGASSPLHF.

V and J are TRBV27 and TRBJ1-2, with TRBD1 matching over 7 bases. Germline V CDR1 and CDR2: MNHEY, SMNVEV (reference sequence). J lost 6 bases, V lost 5 bases, and 15 bases had no gene match. There are 16 residues in the CDR3. The CDR3 nucleotides read TGTGCCAGCAGTATGGGACAGTCTTTGGATTTCAATGGCTACACCTTC. Residues: CASSMGQSLDFNGYTF.

This chain uses TRBV10-3 with TRBJ2-7; 7 nucleotides align to TRBD2. J lost 3 bases, V lost 2 bases, and 1 base had no gene match. Germline-derived CDR1 and CDR2 are ENHRY and SYGVKD. This CDR3 contains 13 residues. The CDR3 protein is CAISEGTNYEQYF. CDR3 nucleotide sequence: TGTGCCATCAGTGAGGGGACTAACTACGAGCAGTACTTC.

The rearrangement joins TRBV12-3 or TRBV12-4 to TRBJ2-2; possible D gene TRBD2, 5 bases. V was pared by 5 bases and J by 6 bases, with 10 bases between. This CDR3 spans 13 amino acids. The CDR3 sequence is CASSTLVAGELFF. The CDR3 DNA reads as TGTGCCAGCAGTACACTAGTGGCCGGGGAGCTGTTTTTT.

The chain uses TRBV2 and TRBJ2-1, with 9 bases aligning to TRBD2. The CDR3 has 16 amino acids. Trimming cost V 2 bases and J 6 bases; bases outside gene matches: 8. Per germline, CDR1 SNHLY and CDR2 FYNNEI. CDR3 DNA sequence: TGTGCCAGCAGTGAACCCGGGACTAGCTTGTTCAATGAGCAGTTCTTC. Translating gives CASSEPGTSLFNEQFF.

The chain recombines TRBV4-3 with TRBJ2-2; possibly TRBD2 for D (5 bases). From germline, CDR1 is LGHNA and CDR2 YSLEER. The germline V and J ends were trimmed by 0 bases and 1 base, with 15 bases remaining between them. The CDR3 extends over 18 amino acids. CDR3 in amino acids: CASSQEVLGRLNTGELFF. The DNA for the CDR3 is TGCGCCAGCAGCCAAGAAGTATTAGGGAGACTGAACACCGGGGAGCTGTTTTTT.